The 9 T cell receptor beta chains in this list originate from one sample, sequenced in a study of PD-L1 blockade in urothelial cancer. Repertoires were generated with immunoSEQ multiplex PCR, while TCRdb's copy carries only in-frame clones and drops some. Of about 44,000 clones in the sample, roughly 82% were seen once. Sequenced material: PBMCs, taken around atezolizumab (anti-PD-L1) treatment. These receptors were taken from a man aged 65 to 85 with urothelial cancer.

This chain links TRBV19 with TRBJ1-2, with 12 bases identical to TRBD1. Trimming took 8 bases from V and 7 from J; bases not matched to a gene: 14. Germline values: CDR1 LNHDA, CDR2 SQIVND (reference sequence). This CDR3 spans 16 amino acids. The CDR3 here is CASRTGTGGAKGGYTF. CDR3 bases: TGTGCCAGTCGAACCGGGACAGGGGGCGCGAAGGGTGGCTACACCTTC.

This clone was counted a single time. V and J are TRBV2 and TRBJ2-5, with 12 bases identical to TRBD2. The CDR3 extends over 14 amino acids. The V gene end was trimmed by 5 bases and the J gene end by 4 bases; junction bases not matched to a gene: 2. Germline lookup yields CDR1 SNHLY and CDR2 FYNNEI. DNA for the CDR3: TGTGCCAGCAGTCCGGGACTAGCGGGAGAGACCCAGTACTTC. Protein product: CASSPGLAGETQYF.

CDR3 protein: CASSPGGGNYGYTF. The CDR3 DNA sequence: TGTGCCAGCAGCCCCGGGGGGGGGAACTATGGCTACACCTTC. The V gene is TRBV7-2, the J gene TRBJ1-2, with D perhaps TRBD1 (5 bases). Germline CDR1 reads SGHTA; CDR2 reads FQGNSA. The CDR3 sequence is 14 residues long. Trimming took 5 bases from V and 2 from J, leaving 12 bases between them.

This rearrangement joins TRBV9 to TRBJ2-1, with D possibly being TRBD2 (5 bases). The germline V and J ends were trimmed by 0 bases and 4 bases, with 8 bases remaining between them. The germline gives CDR1 SGDLS, CDR2 YYNGEE. There are 14 residues in the CDR3. The CDR3 sequence is CASSVGPGYNEQFF. As DNA, the CDR3 is TGTGCCAGCAGCGTAGGTCCGGGGTACAATGAGCAGTTCTTC.

The chain couples TRBV4-2 to TRBJ2-7; D is unclear. Per germline, CDR1 LGHNA and CDR2 YNFKEQ. The CDR3 has 14 residues. V lost 0 bases to trimming and J lost 2 bases, with 8 bases between them. CDR3 region: CASSQEVRTYEQYF. The CDR3 DNA reads as TGTGCCAGCAGCCAAGAGGTCAGAACCTACGAGCAGTACTTC.

This clone was seen a single time. The chain recombines TRBV7-9 with TRBJ1-4; D not resolved. CDR3 length: 12 amino acids. The V and J ends lost 5 bases and 15 bases respectively, with 16 bases between them. Germline CDR1 reads SEHNR; CDR2 reads FQNEAQ (reference sequence). CDR3 nucleotides: TGTGCCAGCAGCCGTCGGGAGGGTAAGGTGTTTTTT. Amino acids: CASSRREGKVFF.

The V call is TRBV6-6, the J call TRBJ1-1; 8 nucleotides match TRBD1. The germline V gene has CDR1 MNHNY and CDR2 SVGAGI (reference sequence). Trimming removed 8 bases from V and 4 bases from J; junction bases left unmatched: 3. The CDR3 length is 12 residues. The CDR3 here is CASLDRGTEAFF. CDR3 in DNA: TGTGCCAGCCTCGACAGGGGCACTGAAGCTTTCTTT.

This clone is medium-sized in the sample. The V call is TRBV15, the J call TRBJ1-5; D ambiguous. Germline V lookup: CDR1 LNHNV, CDR2 YYDKDF (reference sequence). This CDR3 region has 15 residues. The V end lost 3 bases, the J end lost 3 bases, and 12 bases lay between the germline ends. The CDR3 coding sequence is TGTGCCACCAGCAGCGAAACCACTACCAATCAGCCCCAGCATTTT. Translation: CATSSETTTNQPQHF.

This clone was counted only a few times. The J gene is TRBJ1-1, the V gene TRBV2; TRBD1 matches 8 bases. The CDR3 runs 14 residues. CDR1 and CDR2 from the germline V gene are SNHLY and FYNNEI. V was pared by 4 bases and J by 4 bases, with 5 bases of the junction left unmatched. Here the CDR3 reads CASSGQGRRTEAFF. CDR3 DNA sequence: TGTGCCAGCAGTGGACAGGGGCGACGCACTGAAGCTTTCTTT.